The 17 T cell receptor beta chains reported below all come from one sample, sequenced in a study of tumor-infiltrating lymphocytes in primary liver carcinoma. DNA and RNA were both co-extracted from around 20-30 mg of bulk tissue that had not been sorted. The input was about 490 ng total RNA; TCR beta cDNA was made from it with a constant-region primer. ARM-PCR was slightly modified, and three nested multiplex PCR rounds with it gave rise to the TCR beta libraries. Rounds one and two of PCR, each of roughly 10 cycles, were primed with TRBV1-TRBV30 forward primers and a C-beta reverse primer. Each CDR3 protein gets one entry after TCRdb re-called the multiplex PCR reads with MiXCR. The profile shows about 120,000 distinct CDR3 sequences, approximately 68% of them singletons. Sequenced material: tumor-adjacent normal liver tissue. The receptors come from a woman aged 55-69 years with primary liver carcinoma and hepatitis B virus infection.

For this clonotype: Relative to the germline gene, one junction end is altered; a read error may explain this. The chain employs TRBV7-9 and TRBJ1-1; 7 bases agree with TRBD1. The CDR3 runs to 15 residues. Germline V gene lookup returns CDR1 SEHNR and CDR2 FQNEAQ (reference sequence). The CDR3 loop is CAGSPGGTANTEAFF. Written as DNA, the CDR3 is TGTGCCGGCAGCCCAGGGGGGACAGCGAACACTGAAGCTTTCTTT. Full variable domain (missing parts from reference TRBV7-9 and TRBJ1-1): DTGVSQNPRHKITKRGQNVTFRCDPISEHNRLYWYRQTLGQGPEFLTYFQNEAQLEKSRLLSDRFSAERPKGSFSTLEIQRTEQGDSAMYLCAGSPGGTANTEAFFGQGTRLTVV.

The chain uses TRBV13 and TRBJ2-1, with 8 bases fitting TRBD2. Trimming removed 5 bases from V and 5 bases from J; junction bases left unmatched: 11. There are 16 residues in the CDR3. Germline CDR1 PRHDT, CDR2 FYEKMQ (reference sequence). DNA of the CDR3: TGTGCCAGCAGCACCCATGGGCTAGCGGGCAACAATGAGCAGTTCTTC. It is translated as CASSTHGLAGNNEQFF.

In the case of this clonotype: The junction does not match germline at one end; this may be a read error. The chain uses TRBV5-1 and TRBJ2-3, with D perhaps given as TRBD1 or TRBD2 (7 bases each). This CDR3 region has 16 residues. Germline V gene sequence: CDR1 SGHRS, CDR2 YFSETQ. The CDR3 nucleotides read TGCGCCAGCAGCTTGGTCAGGGGGGGCCCCACAGATACACAGTATTTT. It codes for CASSLVRGGPTDTQYF.

Points on this clonotype: The conserved closing phenylalanine or tryptophan is absent in this CDR3, likely reflecting a read error. It is unclear where the CDR3 begins or ends on the DNA, so no DNA is shown, and the CDR3 is as TCRdb lists it. The J gene is TRBJ2-1, the V gene TRBV5-1; whether TRBD2, the table's D call, matches the DNA was not checked. The CDR3 is made up of 14 amino acids, end residues included. Germline CDR1 is SGHRS and CDR2 is YFSETQ. This CDR3 is CASSSGSAYNEQFL.

The CDR3 reads CASNWKREGLGFF. In DNA, the CDR3 is TGTGCCAGCAATTGGAAGCGGGAGGGCCTAGGGTTCTTC. This chain links TRBV6-2 or TRBV6-3 with TRBJ2-1, with 10 bases lining up with TRBD2. This CDR3 is built from 13 residues. V lost 7 bases, J lost 15 bases, and 12 bases stayed unmatched. Germline-derived CDR1 and CDR2 are MNHEY and SVGEGT.

Points on this clonotype: The conserved closing phenylalanine or tryptophan is absent in this CDR3, likely reflecting a read error. This chain uses TRBV28 with TRBJ2-7; D possibly corresponds to TRBD2 (5 bases). The V end lost 5 bases, the J end lost 4 bases, and 18 bases lay between the germline ends. Germline V gives CDR1 MDHEN, CDR2 SYDVKM. The CDR3 covers 15 residues. CDR3 protein: CASSTPTRVSYEQYL. The CDR3 nucleotides read TGTGCCAGCAGTACCCCAACGAGGGTCTCGTACGAGCAGTACCTC.

As for this clonotype: With a much larger clone just one base away, this may be a read error. The chain joins TRBV25-1 to TRBJ2-3, with D perhaps given as TRBD1 or TRBD2 (5 bases each). Trimming cost V 7 bases and J 6 bases, with 17 bases left between them. Germline V CDR1 and CDR2: MGHDK, SYGVNS. CDR3 length equals 14 residues. This CDR3 reads CASNIEGTTDTQYF. In DNA, the CDR3 is TGTGCCAGCAACATAGAAGGGACGACGGATACGCAGTATTTT.

Remarks on this clonotype: Since no conserved phenylalanine or tryptophan closes the CDR3, a read error is the likely cause. This CDR3 is CASSLSPGRGELFV. CDR3 bases: TGTGCCAGCAGCTTAAGTCCGGGTCGCGGGGAGCTGTTTGTT. This chain links TRBV7-3 with TRBJ2-2; the D is unclear. The V end lost 1 base, the J end lost 7 bases, and 10 bases lay between the germline ends. This CDR3 contains 14 residues. Germline loops: CDR1 SGHTA, CDR2 FQGTGA.

This chain uses TRBV18 with TRBJ1-2; TRBD1 is a possible D gene (5 bases). CDR1 is KGHSH, CDR2 LQKENI, per germline. V lost 3 bases and J lost 3, with 17 bases in between. The CDR3 contains 16 residues. In DNA form, the CDR3 reads TGTGCCAGCTCACCGGGCGACAGACACCTCTACTATGGCTACACCTTC. This sequence encodes CASSPGDRHLYYGYTF. Based on the CDR3 plus reference TRBV18 and TRBJ1-2, the full variable domain is NAGVMQNPRHLVRRRGQEARLRCSPMKGHSHVYWYRQLPEEGLKFMVYLQKENIIDESGMPKERFSAEFPKEGPSILRIQQVVRGDSAAYFCASSPGDRHLYYGYTFGSGTRLTVV.

The genes are TRBV6-6 and TRBJ1-2, with D uncertain. Germline V gives CDR1 MNHNY, CDR2 SVGAGI (reference sequence). The CDR3 totals 14 residues. V dropped 7 bases and J dropped 7 bases, with 19 bases sitting between them. The CDR3 nucleotides read TGTGCCAGCACTTCCTTCATAGGATTGAGTGGCTACACCTTC. It codes for CASTSFIGLSGYTF.

This clonotype was counted ten times or more. The chain is built from TRBV29-1 and TRBJ1-1; D uncertain. This CDR3 comprises 12 residues. V shed 4 bases and J shed 1 base, with 7 bases lying between them. Germline V gives CDR1 SQVTM, CDR2 ANQGSEA. CDR3 nucleotides: TGCAGCGTTGGGGCACGGAACACTGAAGCTTTCTTT. Protein sequence: CSVGARNTEAFF.

The sample holds many counts of this clonotype. CDR3 residues: CASSPDSPPQETQYF. The CDR3 region has the DNA TGTGCCAGCAGCCCTGATTCCCCCCCCCAAGAGACCCAGTACTTC. The chain combines TRBV11-2 with TRBJ2-5; D not certain. Germline CDR1 reads SGHAT; CDR2 reads FQNNGV. The ends were cut back, 5 bases at V and 1 base at J, with 14 bases in the middle. This CDR3 is built from 15 residues.

On this clonotype itself: The junction departs from the called germline gene at one end, perhaps through a read error. The chain combines TRBV11-3 with TRBJ2-1; D tentatively reads TRBD1 or TRBD2 (6 bases each). In germline, CDR1 is SGHNT, CDR2 YENEEA. This CDR3 is 14 amino acids long. The CDR3: CASNFGGPYDEQFF. The CDR3 DNA follows: TGTGCCAGCAACTTTGGGGGGCCCTACGATGAACAGTTCTTC.

Notes on this clonotype: A junction end diverges from the germline sequence, so it may reflect a read error. V is TRBV14 and J is TRBJ2-2; tentative D call: TRBD2 (5 bases). The CDR3 has 16 residues. Germline V CDR1 and CDR2: SGHDN, FVKESK. The CDR3 reads CASSQRLTANTGELFF. The CDR3 DNA sequence: TGTGCCAGCAGCCAAAGACTCACAGCGAACACCGGGGAGCTGTTCTTT.

Remarks on this clonotype: A read error is possible here, since a much larger clone lies one base away. The chain carries TRBV5-1 and TRBJ2-4; unclear D gene. This CDR3 is 15 amino acids long. The germline V gene encodes CDR1 SGHRS and CDR2 YFSETQ. CDR3: CASSLAGEAKNIKYF. The CDR3 coding sequence is TGTGCCAGCAGCTTGGCCGGAGAAGCCAAAAACATTAAGTACTTC. The full variable domain, its missing parts supplied by reference TRBV5-1 and TRBJ2-4, is KAGVTQTPRYLIKTRGQQVTLSCSPISGHRSVSWYQQTPGQGLQFLFEYFSETQRNKGNFPGRFSGRQFSNSRSEMNVSTLELGDSALYLCASSLAGEAKNIKYFGAGTRLSVL.

In the case of this clonotype: A junction boundary mismatches the germline segment, possibly from a read error. The chain is built from TRBV6-2 or TRBV6-3 and TRBJ2-2; TRBD2 agrees at 7 bases. The CDR3 loop spans 15 amino acids. Germline assignment: CDR1 MNHEY and CDR2 SVGEGT. The CDR3 sequence is CVSTPTAGSTGELFF. The CDR3 DNA sequence: TGTGTCAGCACCCCCACAGCGGGAAGTACCGGGGAGCTGTTTTTT.

About this clonotype itself: The conserved phenylalanine or tryptophan is not found at the CDR3 terminus, so this likely reflects a read error. The chain joins TRBV11-2 to TRBJ2-3, with 8 bases that match TRBD2. This CDR3 spans 18 amino acids. Germline CDR1 reads SGHAT; CDR2 reads FQNNGV. The DNA for the CDR3 is TGTGCCACCAGCTCCCCCCTTACCGGGACTAGTCATCCAGATACGCAGTATATT. Amino acids: CATSSPLTGTSHPDTQYI.